These T cell receptor beta chains were read from a single sample in a study of shared clonotypes between healthy human individuals. Data came from immunoSEQ multiplex PCR; TCRdb stores just in-frame clones and leaves some out. The sample lists millions of clones; more than 90% were seen once. Sequenced sample: naive CD4+ T cells sorted from blood. These receptors all stem from a man between 18 and 35 years old in good health. CDR3s include the opening cysteine and the closing phenylalanine or tryptophan. A D gene is named only where the DNA matches it firmly. A row's size may be missing; if present it is once, few, many or a size class.

TRBJ2-7,NA,TRBV5-5,NA,CASSLDRFPYEQYF,TGTGCCAGCAGCTTGGACAGGTTCCCCTACGAGCAGTACTTC
TRBJ2-3,NA,TRBV14,NA,CARTPLKGRSTDTQYF,TGTGCCAGGACACCTCTCAAGGGTAGAAGCACAGATACGCAGTATTTT
TRBJ1-1,NA,TRBV5-4,TRBD1,CASSFTDRGAEAFF,TGTGCCAGCAGCTTCACCGACAGGGGAGCTGAAGCTTTCTTT
TRBJ2-5,NA,TRBV7-9,NA,CASSSRDTQYF,TGTGCCAGCAGCTCGCGGGACACCCAGTACTTC
TRBJ1-1,NA,TRBV7-8,TRBD1,CASSLRTGSNTEAFF,TGTGCCAGCAGTCTGAGGACAGGATCAAACACTGAAGCTTTCTTT
TRBJ2-2,NA,TRBV12-5,TRBD1,CASGFGRGSTGELFF,TGTGCTAGTGGTTTCGGCAGGGGGTCCACCGGGGAGCTGTTTTTT
TRBJ2-7,NA,TRBV11-3,NA,CASSLDPGDEQYF,TGTGCCAGCAGCTTAGATCCTGGGGACGAGCAGTACTTC
TRBJ1-4,NA,TRBV30,TRBD1,CARRDRGIGNEKLFF,TGTGCCCGCCGGGACAGGGGGATAGGGAATGAAAAACTGTTTTTT
TRBJ2-4,NA,TRBV6-1,TRBD1,CASSETTPNLSTGQGNIQYF,TGTGCCAGCAGTGAAACCACACCTAACCTTTCGACAGGGCAAGGAAACATTCAGTACTTC
TRBJ2-3,once,TRBV2,TRBD2,CASKKAGAGTDTQYF,TGTGCCAGCAAAAAAGCGGGAGCGGGAACAGATACGCAGTATTTT
TRBJ2-2,NA,TRBV5-1,TRBD1,CASSRDSALTGELFF,TGCGCCAGCAGTAGGGACAGCGCATTAACCGGGGAGCTGTTTTTT
TRBJ2-3,NA,TRBV7-6,NA,CASSSTILSTDTQYF,TGTGCCAGCAGCTCGACTATCCTTAGCACAGATACGCAGTATTTT
TRBJ2-7,NA,TRBV6-5,TRBD2,CASSRGLDTYEQYF,TGTGCCAGCAGCAGAGGACTAGATACCTACGAGCAGTACTTC
TRBJ2-2,NA,TRBV4-1,NA,CASSQEGSGDWGELFF,TGCGCCAGCAGCCAAGAAGGGTCCGGGGACTGGGGGGAGCTGTTTTTT
TRBJ1-1,NA,TRBV2,TRBD1,CASRTQGGTEAFF,TGTGCCAGCAGGACCCAGGGGGGCACTGAAGCTTTCTTT
TRBJ2-7,NA,TRBV2,TRBD2,CASNRAGDSSYEQYF,TGTGCCAGCAATAGGGCGGGAGACAGCTCCTACGAGCAGTACTTC
TRBJ2-5,NA,TRBV7-2,NA,CASSLGRTYQETQYF,TGTGCCAGCAGCTTAGGGCGTACGTACCAAGAGACCCAGTACTTC
TRBJ1-2,NA,TRBV10-3,NA,CAISGEGQNSNYGYTF,TGTGCCATCAGTGGGGAAGGGCAGAACTCCAACTATGGCTACACCTTC
TRBJ1-1,NA,TRBV2,NA,CASSGRTLNTEAFF,TGTGCCAGCAGTGGAAGAACATTGAACACTGAAGCTTTCTTT
TRBJ2-7,NA,TRBV28,TRBD2,CASSLAGHLEQYF,TGTGCCAGCAGTCTAGCGGGCCATTTGGAGCAGTACTTC
TRBJ1-5,NA,TRBV11-2,NA,CASSLTSNQPQHF,TGTGCCAGCAGCCTCACCAGTAATCAGCCCCAGCATTTT
TRBJ2-1,NA,TRBV19,NA,CASSEDSRSWNEQFF,TGTGCCAGTAGTGAGGACTCCCGAAGCTGGAATGAGCAGTTCTTC
TRBJ1-6,NA,TRBV11-2,NA,CASSAGPLNSPLHF,TGTGCCAGCAGCGCGGGGCCCCTTAATTCACCCCTCCACTTT
TRBJ2-3,NA,TRBV10-1,NA,CASSFPMRGSTDTQYF,TGCGCCAGCAGTTTTCCCATGCGGGGAAGCACAGATACGCAGTATTTT
TRBJ1-1,few,TRBV30,NA,CARDRLNTEAFF,TGTGCCCGAGACAGGTTGAACACTGAAGCTTTCTTT
TRBJ2-7,NA,TRBV7-9,NA,CASSPTRTYEQYF,TGTGCCAGCAGCCCTACTAGAACCTACGAGCAGTACTTC
TRBJ1-6,NA,TRBV30,NA,CAWTHGQGSSYNSPLHF,TGTGCCTGGACCCACGGGCAGGGAAGCTCCTATAATTCACCCCTCCACTTT
TRBJ2-1,once,TRBV9,NA,CASSGRGGRLGEQFF,TGTGCCAGCAGCGGCCGAGGGGGGAGATTAGGTGAGCAGTTCTTC
TRBJ2-7,NA,TRBV7-2,NA,CASTRTSNHEQYF,TGTGCCAGCACCCGGACAAGTAACCACGAGCAGTACTTC
TRBJ1-1,NA,TRBV19,NA,CASTIVGVRTEAFF,TGTGCCAGTACCATTGTCGGGGTACGGACTGAAGCTTTCTTT
TRBJ2-1,NA,TRBV7-9,NA,CASSPSVRGRGDSYNEQFF,TGTGCCAGCAGCCCCTCAGTGCGAGGGCGGGGAGACTCCTACAATGAGCAGTTCTTC
TRBJ2-1,NA,TRBV30,TRBD1,CAWRPTQGVARLGYNEQFF,TGTGCCTGGAGACCCACTCAGGGGGTAGCGCGATTGGGGTACAATGAGCAGTTCTTC
TRBJ2-7,NA,TRBV6-6,NA,CASSYGGTFSYEQYF,TGTGCCAGCAGTTACGGTGGGACCTTCTCCTACGAGCAGTACTTC
TRBJ2-1,NA,TRBV7-2,TRBD2,CASTIGLAQYNEQFF,TGTGCCAGCACCATAGGACTAGCGCAATACAATGAGCAGTTCTTC
TRBJ1-4,NA,TRBV10-3,NA,CAISDQGSTNEKLFF,TGTGCCATCAGTGATCAAGGGTCGACTAATGAAAAACTGTTTTTT
TRBJ2-5,NA,TRBV5-1,NA,CASSLAGTLETQYF,TGCGCCAGCAGCTTGGCCGGAACGCTGGAGACCCAGTACTTC
TRBJ2-3,NA,TRBV11-2,NA,CASSPIRVRDTQYF,TGTGCCAGCAGCCCAATTAGGGTCCGGGATACGCAGTATTTT
TRBJ2-2,NA,TRBV7-9,NA,CASSEQDANTGELFF,TGTGCCAGCAGCGAACAGGACGCGAACACCGGGGAGCTGTTTTTT
TRBJ1-2,NA,TRBV5-6,NA,CASSPGNYGYTF,TGTGCCAGCAGCCCGGGAAACTATGGCTACACCTTC
TRBJ1-1,few,TRBV19,NA,CASSNRLLEAFF,TGTGCCAGTAGTAACAGGTTACTAGAAGCTTTCTTT
TRBJ1-4,NA,TRBV19,NA,CASSIAPREKLFF,TGTGCCAGTAGTATCGCCCCTCGGGAAAAACTGTTTTTT
TRBJ1-6,NA,TRBV19,NA,CASTRAPEDSPLHF,TGTGCCAGTACCCGGGCCCCGGAGGATTCACCCCTCCACTTT
TRBJ2-1,NA,TRBV7-8,TRBD2,CASSIEGRAGGRNEQFF,TGTGCCAGCAGCATAGAGGGACGGGCGGGGGGCAGGAATGAGCAGTTCTTC
TRBJ1-1,few,TRBV6-1,NA,CASGGNGPGAFF,TGTGCCAGCGGAGGGAATGGCCCGGGAGCTTTCTTT
TRBJ1-1,NA,TRBV5-1,TRBD1,CASSPFEAGGNTEAFF,TGCGCCAGCAGCCCATTTGAGGCAGGGGGAAACACTGAAGCTTTCTTT
TRBJ2-7,NA,TRBV5-1,TRBD1,CASSLAGTGGGEQYF,TGCGCCAGCAGCTTGGCCGGGACAGGGGGCGGCGAGCAGTACTTC